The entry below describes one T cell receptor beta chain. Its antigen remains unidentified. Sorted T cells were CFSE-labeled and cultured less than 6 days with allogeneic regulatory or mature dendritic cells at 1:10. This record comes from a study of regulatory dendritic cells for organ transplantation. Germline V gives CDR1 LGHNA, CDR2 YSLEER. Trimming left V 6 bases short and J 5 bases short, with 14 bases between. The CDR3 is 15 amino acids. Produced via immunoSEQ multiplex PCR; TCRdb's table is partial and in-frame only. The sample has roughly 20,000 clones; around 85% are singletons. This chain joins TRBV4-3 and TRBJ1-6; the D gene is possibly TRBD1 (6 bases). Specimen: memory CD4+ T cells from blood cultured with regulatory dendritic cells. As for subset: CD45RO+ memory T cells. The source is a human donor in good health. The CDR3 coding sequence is TGCGCCAGCAGGGTCGACAGGTATAATAATTCACCCCTCCACTTT. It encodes CASRVDRYNNSPLHF.